This is a list of T cell receptor beta chains from one sample in a study of T-cell memory formation after mild COVID-19. TCRdb re-called the 5' RACE reads through MiXCR, storing one row per CDR3 protein. The top ten hold roughly an eighth of the sample, which has 430,000 or so distinct CDR3 sequences, roughly 25% seen once. Sequences were obtained from PBMCs or a T cell subset sorted from them (not recorded which). These receptors were collected from an adult woman who had mild COVID-19 (a few samples of this study predate the infection). Cell type and time point are not known. CDR3s include the opening cysteine and the closing phenylalanine or tryptophan. The D gene is left open where the match is weak. Where a row states a size, it is once, few, many or the class of an expanded clone; other rows omit it.

cdr3_nt: TGTGCCAGCAGTCCGCCACTACGGGAGTTAGCCTACAATGAGCAGTTCTTC
cdr3_aa: CASSPPLRELAYNEQFF
clone_size: few
j_call: TRBJ2-1
v_call: TRBV12-3/TRBV12-4
d_call: NA

cdr3_nt: TGTGCCAGCAGTTACGACAATGAGCAGTTCTTC
cdr3_aa: CASSYDNEQFF
clone_size: few
j_call: TRBJ2-1
v_call: TRBV6-2/TRBV6-3
d_call: NA

cdr3_nt: TGTGCCAGCAGCGTAGGGGGGCTGGACTATGGCTACACCTTC
cdr3_aa: CASSVGGLDYGYTF
clone_size: once
j_call: TRBJ1-2
v_call: TRBV9
d_call: NA

cdr3_nt: TGTGCCAGCAGACTTCCTAGCGGGAGCAAGGAGACCCAGTACTTC
cdr3_aa: CASRLPSGSKETQYF
clone_size: few
j_call: TRBJ2-5
v_call: TRBV6-2/TRBV6-3
d_call: TRBD2

cdr3_nt: TGTGCCAGCAGCGCCTACAGGGCTAACTATGGCTACACCTTC
cdr3_aa: CASSAYRANYGYTF
clone_size: NA
j_call: TRBJ1-2
v_call: TRBV5-6
d_call: NA

cdr3_nt: TGTGCCAGCGGTTTGTCTGAGAGGATAACACAAGAGACCCAGTACTTC
cdr3_aa: CASGLSERITQETQYF
clone_size: few
j_call: TRBJ2-5
v_call: TRBV6-5
d_call: NA

cdr3_nt: TGTGCCACCAGCACACACACGACAGGGAGGTACGAGCAGTACTTC
cdr3_aa: CATSTHTTGRYEQYF
clone_size: NA
j_call: TRBJ2-7
v_call: TRBV15
d_call: NA

cdr3_nt: TGTGCCAGCAGAGACCTTCGTAGCGGGGATTACAATGAGCAGTTCTTC
cdr3_aa: CASRDLRSGDYNEQFF
clone_size: few
j_call: TRBJ2-1
v_call: TRBV7-9
d_call: TRBD2

cdr3_nt: TGTGCCAGCAGCGTAGGGACTAGCGTCTCCTATGAGCAGTTCTTC
cdr3_aa: CASSVGTSVSYEQFF
clone_size: NA
j_call: TRBJ2-1
v_call: TRBV9
d_call: TRBD2

cdr3_nt: TGTGCCAGCAGTTTTACCCCGTCTAATTCACCCCTCCACTTT
cdr3_aa: CASSFTPSNSPLHF
clone_size: NA
j_call: TRBJ1-6
v_call: TRBV12-3/TRBV12-4
d_call: NA

cdr3_nt: TGTGCCAGCAGCTTAGCTAGCGGGGGAATCCACGAGCAGTACTTC
cdr3_aa: CASSLASGGIHEQYF
clone_size: few
j_call: TRBJ2-7
v_call: TRBV7-2
d_call: TRBD2

cdr3_nt: TGTGCCAGCAGTTCGATTGGACAGGGGCTGATGGACAATGAGCAGTTCTTC
cdr3_aa: CASSSIGQGLMDNEQFF
clone_size: NA
j_call: TRBJ2-1
v_call: TRBV12-3/TRBV12-4
d_call: TRBD1

cdr3_nt: TGCGCCAGCACTTGGTGGGGGTTGGATACGCAGTATTTT
cdr3_aa: CASTWWGLDTQYF
clone_size: NA
j_call: TRBJ2-3
v_call: TRBV23-1
d_call: NA

cdr3_nt: TGCAGTGCCGCTGGGACTAGCGGCTCCTACGAGCAGTACTTC
cdr3_aa: CSAAGTSGSYEQYF
clone_size: few
j_call: TRBJ2-7
v_call: TRBV20-1
d_call: TRBD2

cdr3_nt: TGCGCCAGCGGAAAGACAGTGACGAACACCGGGGAGCTGTTTTTT
cdr3_aa: CASGKTVTNTGELFF
clone_size: NA
j_call: TRBJ2-2
v_call: TRBV4-1
d_call: NA

cdr3_nt: TGTGCCAGCAGTTTCCCGGGACAGTGGAACACTGAAGCTTTCTTT
cdr3_aa: CASSFPGQWNTEAFF
clone_size: few
j_call: TRBJ1-1
v_call: TRBV12-3/TRBV12-4
d_call: TRBD1

cdr3_nt: TGTGCCAGCAGCCACAGGGTATCCCCTGGGGCCAACGTCCTGACTTTC
cdr3_aa: CASSHRVSPGANVLTF
clone_size: few
j_call: TRBJ2-6
v_call: TRBV14
d_call: NA

cdr3_nt: TGCAGTGCTAGAGTTCGGGGAAATGAGCAGTTCTTC
cdr3_aa: CSARVRGNEQFF
clone_size: NA
j_call: TRBJ2-1
v_call: TRBV20-1
d_call: NA

cdr3_nt: TGTGCCAGCTCACCCTCCCTAGAGACCCAGTACTTC
cdr3_aa: CASSPSLETQYF
clone_size: NA
j_call: TRBJ2-5
v_call: TRBV18
d_call: NA

cdr3_nt: TGCGCCAGCAGCAACTTGGGACAGGATAACTATGGCTACACCTTC
cdr3_aa: CASSNLGQDNYGYTF
clone_size: NA
j_call: TRBJ1-2
v_call: TRBV5-1
d_call: TRBD1

cdr3_nt: TGTGCCAGCAGCTTAATTGTGGGAAACACCATATATTTT
cdr3_aa: CASSLIVGNTIYF
clone_size: few
j_call: TRBJ1-3
v_call: TRBV7-2
d_call: NA

cdr3_nt: TGTGCCAGCTCAATTTCTAGCGGGAGGAGCAATGAGCAGTTCTTC
cdr3_aa: CASSISSGRSNEQFF
clone_size: few
j_call: TRBJ2-1
v_call: TRBV18
d_call: TRBD2

cdr3_nt: TGTGCCAGCAGTTTATTTCTGGGGAATAGCAATCAGCCCCAGCATTTT
cdr3_aa: CASSLFLGNSNQPQHF
clone_size: NA
j_call: TRBJ1-5
v_call: TRBV28
d_call: NA

cdr3_nt: TGTGCCAGCAGTCAGGGGTACCAAGAGACCCAGTACTTC
cdr3_aa: CASSQGYQETQYF
clone_size: few
j_call: TRBJ2-5
v_call: TRBV7-2
d_call: NA

cdr3_nt: TGTGCCAGCAGCTTAGACGGGACAGGGTTTTTAAGCGAGCAGTACTTC
cdr3_aa: CASSLDGTGFLSEQYF
clone_size: once
j_call: TRBJ2-7
v_call: TRBV11-3
d_call: TRBD1

cdr3_nt: TGTGCCAGCAGCAGCAGGACAGGGACAGATACGCAGTATTTT
cdr3_aa: CASSSRTGTDTQYF
clone_size: many
j_call: TRBJ2-3
v_call: TRBV5-5
d_call: TRBD1

cdr3_nt: TGTGCCAGCAGTCTGGGGGTATTTACCGGGGAGCTGTTTTTT
cdr3_aa: CASSLGVFTGELFF
clone_size: NA
j_call: TRBJ2-2
v_call: TRBV12-3/TRBV12-4
d_call: NA

cdr3_nt: TGTGCCAGCAGCTTACTTGAATACACCGGGGAGCTGTTTTTT
cdr3_aa: CASSLLEYTGELFF
clone_size: many
j_call: TRBJ2-2
v_call: TRBV7-6
d_call: NA

cdr3_nt: TGTGCCAGCAGTGTAGGTGGGAGCTCGCCAGATACGCAGTATTTT
cdr3_aa: CASSVGGSSPDTQYF
clone_size: NA
j_call: TRBJ2-3
v_call: TRBV2
d_call: NA

cdr3_nt: TGTGCCAGCACCCCTGGGGGCAGCTCCTACAATGAGCAGTTCTTC
cdr3_aa: CASTPGGSSYNEQFF
clone_size: few
j_call: TRBJ2-1
v_call: TRBV7-8
d_call: NA

cdr3_nt: TGCAGTGCTAGAGATGCCAGGACCAACTCTGGAAACACCATATATTTT
cdr3_aa: CSARDARTNSGNTIYF
clone_size: few
j_call: TRBJ1-3
v_call: TRBV20-1
d_call: NA

cdr3_nt: TGTGCCAGCAGCTTAGTGAACGTCGGCCACACAGATACGCAGTATTTT
cdr3_aa: CASSLVNVGHTDTQYF
clone_size: few
j_call: TRBJ2-3
v_call: TRBV7-9
d_call: NA

cdr3_nt: TGCGCCAGCAGCTCCAAACCTGGACAGGTCAACAATGAGCAGTTCTTC
cdr3_aa: CASSSKPGQVNNEQFF
clone_size: many
j_call: TRBJ2-1
v_call: TRBV5-1
d_call: TRBD1

cdr3_nt: TGTGCCAGCAGTGTGGGGCAGATCCACGAGCAGTACTTC
cdr3_aa: CASSVGQIHEQYF
clone_size: few
j_call: TRBJ2-7
v_call: TRBV6-6
d_call: NA

cdr3_nt: TGCGCCAGCAGCCAAGAAGGGGCAGTTTCTTACAATGAGCAGTTCTTC
cdr3_aa: CASSQEGAVSYNEQFF
clone_size: NA
j_call: TRBJ2-1
v_call: TRBV4-3
d_call: NA

cdr3_nt: TGTGCCAGCTCACTGTTAGCGGGGGAGAGCTCCTACGAGCAGTACTTC
cdr3_aa: CASSLLAGESSYEQYF
clone_size: few
j_call: TRBJ2-7
v_call: TRBV18
d_call: TRBD2

cdr3_nt: TGTGCCACCAGTGAGGGACAGGGCAATGAGCAGTTCTTC
cdr3_aa: CATSEGQGNEQFF
clone_size: NA
j_call: TRBJ2-1
v_call: TRBV24-1
d_call: TRBD1

cdr3_nt: TGTGCCAGCAAACTAAACAATGAGCAGTTCTTC
cdr3_aa: CASKLNNEQFF
clone_size: many
j_call: TRBJ2-1
v_call: TRBV6-5
d_call: NA

cdr3_nt: TGTGCCAGCAGCGTCCAGGGAGCACAAGAGACCCAGTACTTC
cdr3_aa: CASSVQGAQETQYF
clone_size: many
j_call: TRBJ2-5
v_call: TRBV7-6
d_call: NA

cdr3_nt: TGTGCCAGCAGCTTGGTGGCTAGCGGGCACACAGATACGCAGTATTTT
cdr3_aa: CASSLVASGHTDTQYF
clone_size: few
j_call: TRBJ2-3
v_call: TRBV5-6
d_call: TRBD2